The 15 T cell receptor beta chains presented below share a single source sample, sequenced in a study of blood T cell repertoires in COVID-19. Some clones are missing from TCRdb's copy, which holds only in-frame ones; the method was immunoSEQ multiplex PCR. The data show hundreds of thousands of clones, approximately 81% seen once. Sequencing was performed on PBMCs or T cells enriched from blood (not recorded which). The receptors shown here come from a woman aged 25-40 years who had been exposed to COVID-19.

The V and J genes are TRBV14 and TRBJ2-5; 10 bases are shared with TRBD1. Germline assignment: CDR1 SGHDN and CDR2 FVKESK. After removal of 5 bases from V and 7 bases from J, the junction contained 13 bases not matched to a gene. The CDR3 covers 16 residues. The CDR3 sequence is CASSAYPDRGVVTQYF. In DNA, the CDR3 is TGTGCCAGCAGCGCTTATCCGGACAGGGGGGTAGTGACCCAGTACTTC.

J is TRBJ1-1 and V is TRBV6-4; 10 positions match TRBD1. The J segment lost 1 base and the V segment lost 3 bases, leaving 11 bases of the junction unmatched. From germline, CDR1 is MRHNA and CDR2 SNTAGT. The CDR3 has 18 residues. The chain's CDR3 is CASSEWGRQGAANTEAFF. CDR3 in DNA: TGTGCCAGCAGTGAATGGGGTAGACAGGGGGCGGCGAACACTGAAGCTTTCTTT.

As concerns this clone: This specimen includes other DNA sequences encoding the same CDR3. The genes are TRBV5-4 and TRBJ2-5; weak D call: TRBD2 (5 bases). Trimming cost V 0 bases and J 2 bases, with 8 bases left between them. The CDR3 is 14 amino acids. Germline CDR1 is SGHNT and CDR2 is YYREEE (reference sequence). As DNA, the CDR3 is TGTGCCAGCAGCTTGGGAGGGAGACAAGAGACCCAGTACTTC. This sequence encodes CASSLGGRQETQYF.

The chain joins TRBV6-5 to TRBJ1-4, with D possibly matching TRBD1 (5 bases). Trimming removed 6 bases from V and 7 bases from J, with 15 bases in between. Germline-derived CDR1 and CDR2 are MNHEY and SVGAGI. The CDR3 consists of 14 residues. CDR3 sequence reads: CASSRDPGGEKLFF. DNA for the CDR3: TGTGCCAGCAGCCGGGATCCCGGGGGTGAAAAACTGTTTTTT.

V gene TRBV11-2 combines with J gene TRBJ1-1, with D maybe TRBD1 (5 bases). V was trimmed by 5 bases and J by 0 bases, leaving 13 bases between them. This CDR3 comprises 15 residues. The germline gives CDR1 SGHAT, CDR2 FQNNGV. In DNA, the CDR3 is TGTGCCAGCAGCCCAGACGGGGGGATGAACACTGAAGCTTTCTTT. Translated, it gives CASSPDGGMNTEAFF.

The rearrangement joins TRBV5-6 to TRBJ2-7; D ambiguous. With 2 bases removed from V and 3 bases from J, the gap between germline ends came to 6 bases. This CDR3 is built from 12 residues. In germline, CDR1 is SGHDT, CDR2 YYEEEE. CDR3 bases: TGTGCCAGCAGCTTTGCAGTCTACGAGCAGTACTTC. Amino acid sequence: CASSFAVYEQYF.

The chain recombines TRBV7-2 with TRBJ2-2; 7 bases are shared with TRBD2. Germline V gene data show CDR1 as SGHTA and CDR2 as FQGNSA. V was clipped by 0 bases and J by 1 base; unmatched bases: 2. This CDR3 is built from 16 residues. The DNA for the CDR3 is TGTGCCAGCAGCTTAGCCGGCGGGGGGAACACCGGGGAGCTGTTTTTT. Translated: CASSLAGGGNTGELFF.

The chain uses TRBV3-1 (or the pseudogene TRBV3-2) and TRBJ1-5, with a weak D call TRBD1 (6 bases). Germline loops: CDR1 LGHDT, CDR2 YNNKEL (reference sequence). Trimming removed 0 bases at V and 9 bases at J, with 15 bases between. The CDR3 sequence is 15 residues long. The CDR3 nucleotides are TGTGCCAGCAGCCAAGATTCGTCAGGGGATCGGCCCCAGCATTTT. Protein product: CASSQDSSGDRPQHF.

This chain uses TRBV28 with TRBJ1-5; 8 bases agree with TRBD1. Trimming cost V 6 bases and J 5 bases; bases outside gene matches: 0. CDR3 length equals 12 residues. CDR1 and CDR2 (germline): MDHEN, SYDVKM. The CDR3 DNA follows: TGTGCCAGCAGGACAGGGGATCAGCCCCAGCATTTT. Translated, it gives CASRTGDQPQHF.

The gene calls are TRBV4-1 and TRBJ2-7, with 13 nucleotides matching TRBD2. The CDR3 has 19 amino acids. Germline loops: CDR1 MGHRA, CDR2 YSYEKL. Losses at the gene ends were 4 bases for V and 3 bases for J; bases not matched to a gene: 15. Here the CDR3 reads CASSPSPGTSGKAVYEQYF. CDR3 nucleotides: TGCGCCAGCAGCCCCTCCCCCGGGACTAGCGGGAAAGCCGTCTACGAGCAGTACTTC.

The CDR3 DNA follows: TGTGCCAGCAGGTTGGGACTAGCGGGGTTAAATGAGCAGTTCTTC. Translated, it gives CASRLGLAGLNEQFF. The V gene is TRBV28, the J gene TRBJ2-1; 13 bases line up with TRBD2. The CDR3 spans 15 residues. Unmatched junction bases numbered 6, after V lost 6 bases and J lost 7 bases. CDR1 MDHEN and CDR2 SYDVKM come from the germline V gene. The full variable domain, its missing parts supplied by reference TRBV28 and TRBJ2-1, is DVKVTQSSRYLVKRTGEKVFLECVQDMDHENMFWYRQDPGLGLRLIYFSYDVKMKEKGDIPEGYSVSREKKERFSLILESASTNQTSMYLCASRLGLAGLNEQFFGPGTRLTVL.

The chain couples TRBV28 to TRBJ2-1; 13 nucleotides line up with TRBD2. Trimming took 6 bases from V and 3 from J; bases not matched to a gene: 8. This CDR3 is built from 17 residues. The V gene's germline CDR1 is MDHEN and CDR2 SYDVKM. The CDR3 protein is CASSRTSGSSYYNEQFF. CDR3 coding DNA: TGTGCCAGCAGCAGGACTAGCGGGAGCTCTTACTACAATGAGCAGTTCTTC.

The chain links TRBV9 to TRBJ1-4; TRBD1 agrees at 7 bases. Trimming took 0 bases from V and 8 from J; bases not matched to a gene: 10. CDR3 length: 16 residues. Germline lookup yields CDR1 SGDLS and CDR2 YYNGEE. The CDR3 loop reads CASSVAGNRGKEKLFF. CDR3 in DNA: TGTGCCAGCAGCGTAGCTGGTAACAGGGGTAAAGAAAAACTGTTTTTT.

V is TRBV15 and J is TRBJ1-6, with D possibly TRBD1 on 5 matching bases. Germline-derived CDR1 and CDR2 are LNHNV and YYDKDF (reference sequence). This CDR3 is 15 amino acids long. Trimming took off 0 bases at V and 9 bases at J, with 12 bases between the two ends. CDR3 DNA: TGTGCCACCAGCAGAGAAACAGGTGGTGGTTCACCCCTCCACTTT. Translation: CATSRETGGGSPLHF.

This chain connects TRBV6-5 to TRBJ1-1, with D unresolved. Germline assignment: CDR1 MNHEY and CDR2 SVGAGI. V dropped 6 bases and J dropped 1 base, with 12 bases sitting between them. The CDR3 consists of 14 residues. In DNA form, the CDR3 reads TGTGCCAGCAGGACAAATATACAGAACACTGAAGCTTTCTTT. Translation gives CASRTNIQNTEAFF.